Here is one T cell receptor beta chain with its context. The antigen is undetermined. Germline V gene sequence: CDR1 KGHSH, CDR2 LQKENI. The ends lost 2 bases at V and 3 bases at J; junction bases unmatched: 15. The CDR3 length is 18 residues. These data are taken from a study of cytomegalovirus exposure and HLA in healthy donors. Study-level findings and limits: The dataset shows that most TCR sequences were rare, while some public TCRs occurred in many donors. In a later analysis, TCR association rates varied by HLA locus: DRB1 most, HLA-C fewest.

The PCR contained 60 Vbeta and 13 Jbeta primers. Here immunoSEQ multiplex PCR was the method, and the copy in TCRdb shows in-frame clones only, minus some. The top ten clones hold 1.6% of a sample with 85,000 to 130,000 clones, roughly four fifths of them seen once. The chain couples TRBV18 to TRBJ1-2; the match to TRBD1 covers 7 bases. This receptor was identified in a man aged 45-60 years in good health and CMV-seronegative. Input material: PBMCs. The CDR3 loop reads CASSPGTSSRGTDYGYTF. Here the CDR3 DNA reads TGTGCCAGCTCACCAGGAACTTCCTCCAGGGGGACGGACTATGGCTACACCTTC.